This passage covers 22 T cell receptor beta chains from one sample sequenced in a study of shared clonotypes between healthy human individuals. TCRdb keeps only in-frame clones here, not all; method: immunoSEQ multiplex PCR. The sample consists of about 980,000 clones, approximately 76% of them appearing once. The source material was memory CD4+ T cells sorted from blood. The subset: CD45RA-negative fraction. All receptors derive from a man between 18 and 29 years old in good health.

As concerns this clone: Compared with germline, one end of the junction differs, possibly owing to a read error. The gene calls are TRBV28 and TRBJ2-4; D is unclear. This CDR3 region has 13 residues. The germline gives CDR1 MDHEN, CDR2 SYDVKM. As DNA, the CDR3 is TGTGCCAGCAGTTTTGGCGGCTCGACGGGTATCGACTTC. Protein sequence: CASSFGGSTGIDF.

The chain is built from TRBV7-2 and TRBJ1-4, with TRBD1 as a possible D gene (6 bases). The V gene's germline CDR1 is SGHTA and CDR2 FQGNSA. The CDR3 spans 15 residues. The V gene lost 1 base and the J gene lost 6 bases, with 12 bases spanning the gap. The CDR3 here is CASSLGDTPDEKLFF. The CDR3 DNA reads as TGTGCCAGCAGCTTAGGGGACACTCCGGATGAAAAACTGTTTTTT.

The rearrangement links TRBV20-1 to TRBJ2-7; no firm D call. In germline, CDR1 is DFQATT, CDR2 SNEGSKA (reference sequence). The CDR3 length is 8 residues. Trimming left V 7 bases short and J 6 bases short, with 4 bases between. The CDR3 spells CSGPEQYF. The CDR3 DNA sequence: TGCAGTGGGCCCGAGCAGTACTTC.

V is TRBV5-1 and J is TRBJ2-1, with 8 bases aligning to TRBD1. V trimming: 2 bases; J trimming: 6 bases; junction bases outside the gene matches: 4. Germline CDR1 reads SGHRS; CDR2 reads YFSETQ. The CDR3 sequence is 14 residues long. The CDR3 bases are TGCGCCAGCAGCTTAGGACAGGGCTTCAATGAGCAGTTCTTC. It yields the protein CASSLGQGFNEQFF.

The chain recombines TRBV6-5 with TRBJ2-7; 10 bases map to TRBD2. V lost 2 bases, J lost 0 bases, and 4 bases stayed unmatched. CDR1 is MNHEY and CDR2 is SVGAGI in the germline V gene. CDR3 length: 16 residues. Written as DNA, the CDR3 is TGTGCCAGCAGTTACCTACCTAGCGGGAGCTCCTACGAGCAGTACTTC. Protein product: CASSYLPSGSSYEQYF.

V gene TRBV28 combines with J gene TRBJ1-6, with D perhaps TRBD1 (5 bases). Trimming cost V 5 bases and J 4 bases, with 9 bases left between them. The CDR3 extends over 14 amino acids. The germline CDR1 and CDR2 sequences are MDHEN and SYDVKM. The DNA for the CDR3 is TGTGCCAGCAGTCGGGACGATTATAATTCACCCCTCCACTTT. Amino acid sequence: CASSRDDYNSPLHF.

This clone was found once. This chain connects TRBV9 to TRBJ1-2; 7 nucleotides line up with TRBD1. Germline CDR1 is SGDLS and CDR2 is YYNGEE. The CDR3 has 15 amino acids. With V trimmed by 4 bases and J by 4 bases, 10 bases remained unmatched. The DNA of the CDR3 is TGTGCCAGCAGCAGACAGGGTAACTCTGTCTATGGCTACACCTTC. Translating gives CASSRQGNSVYGYTF. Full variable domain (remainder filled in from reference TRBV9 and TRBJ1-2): DSGVTQTPKHLITATGQRVTLRCSPRSGDLSVYWYQQSLDQGLQFLIQYYNGEERAKGNILERFSAQQFPDLHSELNLSSLELGDSALYFCASSRQGNSVYGYTFGSGTRLTVV.

CDR3 loop: CAIRAGGAQYF. The CDR3 DNA reads as TGTGCCATCAGAGCGGGGGGGGCCCAGTACTTC. The chain couples TRBV10-3 to TRBJ2-5; TRBD2 aligns across 10 bases. CDR1 and CDR2 from the germline V gene are ENHRY and SYGVKD. The J segment lost 9 bases and the V segment lost 6 bases, leaving 1 base of the junction unmatched. This CDR3 is 11 amino acids long.

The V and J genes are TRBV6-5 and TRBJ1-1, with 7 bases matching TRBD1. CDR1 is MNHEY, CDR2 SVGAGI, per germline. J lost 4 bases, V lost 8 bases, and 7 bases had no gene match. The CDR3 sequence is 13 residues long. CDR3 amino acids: CASVDRVRTEAFF. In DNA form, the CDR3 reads TGTGCCAGCGTCGACAGGGTTCGCACTGAAGCTTTCTTT.

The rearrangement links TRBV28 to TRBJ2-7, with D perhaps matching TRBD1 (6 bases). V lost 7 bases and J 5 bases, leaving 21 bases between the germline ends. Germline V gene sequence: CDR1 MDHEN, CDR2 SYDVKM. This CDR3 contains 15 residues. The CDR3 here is CASNPMGGGLDEQYF. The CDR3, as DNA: TGTGCCAGCAACCCCATGGGTGGGGGCCTCGACGAGCAGTACTTC.

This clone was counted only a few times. As DNA, the CDR3 is TGTGCCAGCAGTTACCGGGGCAGCAACACTGAAGCTTTCTTT. Protein sequence: CASSYRGSNTEAFF. This chain links TRBV6-5 with TRBJ1-1; a weak D match, TRBD1 (5 bases). This CDR3 region has 14 residues. Germline V gene data show CDR1 as MNHEY and CDR2 as SVGAGI. V lost 2 bases and J lost 2, with 9 bases in between.

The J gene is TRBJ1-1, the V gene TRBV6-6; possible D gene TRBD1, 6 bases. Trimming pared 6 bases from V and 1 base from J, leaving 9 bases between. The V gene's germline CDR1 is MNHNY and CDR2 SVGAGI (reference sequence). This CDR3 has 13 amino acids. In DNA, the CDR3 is TGTGCCAGCAGAATACAGGGGAACACTGAAGCTTTCTTT. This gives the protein CASRIQGNTEAFF.

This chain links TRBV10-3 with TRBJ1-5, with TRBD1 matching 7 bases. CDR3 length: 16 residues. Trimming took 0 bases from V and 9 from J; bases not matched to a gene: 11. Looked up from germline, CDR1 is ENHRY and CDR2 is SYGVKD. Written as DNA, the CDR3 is TGTGCCATCAGTGAGTCTTTGGACAGGCAATCAAGGCCCCAGCATTTT. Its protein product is CAISESLDRQSRPQHF.

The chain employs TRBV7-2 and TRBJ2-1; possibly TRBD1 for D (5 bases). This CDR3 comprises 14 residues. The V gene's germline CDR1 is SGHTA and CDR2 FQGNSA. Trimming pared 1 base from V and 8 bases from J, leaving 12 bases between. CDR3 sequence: CASSLETGPHEQFF. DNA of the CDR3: TGTGCCAGCAGCTTAGAAACAGGCCCCCATGAGCAGTTCTTC. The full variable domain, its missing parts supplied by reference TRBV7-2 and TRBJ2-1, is GAGVSQSPSNKVTEKGKDVELRCDPISGHTALYWYRQSLGQGLEFLIYFQGNSAPDKSGLPSDRFSAERTGGSVSTLTIQRTQQEDSAVYLCASSLETGPHEQFFGPGTRLTVL.

CDR3 coding DNA: TGTGCCAGAAGCTTGTCAGGCACGGGACAGAACCACTACGAGCAGTACTTC. Amino acids: CARSLSGTGQNHYEQYF. This chain links TRBV5-3 with TRBJ2-7; TRBD1 matches 7 bases. TRBV5-3 is classed as an ORF, of uncertain function. The CDR3 spans 17 residues. With V trimmed by 1 base and J by 3 bases, 13 bases remained unmatched.

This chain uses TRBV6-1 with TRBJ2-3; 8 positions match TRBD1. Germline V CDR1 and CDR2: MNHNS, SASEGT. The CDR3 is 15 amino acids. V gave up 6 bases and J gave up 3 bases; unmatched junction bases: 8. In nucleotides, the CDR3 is TGTGCCAGCAGACAACCGGGACAGGAAACAGATACGCAGTATTTT. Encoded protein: CASRQPGQETDTQYF.

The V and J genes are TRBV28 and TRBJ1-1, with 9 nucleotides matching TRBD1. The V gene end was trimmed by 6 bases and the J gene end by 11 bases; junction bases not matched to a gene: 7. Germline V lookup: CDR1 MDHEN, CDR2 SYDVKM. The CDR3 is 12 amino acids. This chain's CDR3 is CASRERDRVAFF. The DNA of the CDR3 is TGTGCCAGCAGAGAACGGGACAGGGTGGCTTTCTTT.

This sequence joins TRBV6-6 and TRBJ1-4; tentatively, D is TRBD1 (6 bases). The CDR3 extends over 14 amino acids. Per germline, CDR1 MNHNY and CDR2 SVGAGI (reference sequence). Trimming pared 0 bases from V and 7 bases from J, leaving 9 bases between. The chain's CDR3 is CASSYSTGPEKLFF. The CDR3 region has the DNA TGTGCCAGCAGTTACTCGACAGGTCCTGAAAAACTGTTTTTT.

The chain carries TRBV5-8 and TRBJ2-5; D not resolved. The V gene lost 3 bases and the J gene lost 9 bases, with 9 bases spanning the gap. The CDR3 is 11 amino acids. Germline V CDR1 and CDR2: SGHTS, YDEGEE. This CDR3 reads CASSSGWAQYF. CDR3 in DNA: TGTGCCAGCAGCTCTGGATGGGCCCAGTACTTC.

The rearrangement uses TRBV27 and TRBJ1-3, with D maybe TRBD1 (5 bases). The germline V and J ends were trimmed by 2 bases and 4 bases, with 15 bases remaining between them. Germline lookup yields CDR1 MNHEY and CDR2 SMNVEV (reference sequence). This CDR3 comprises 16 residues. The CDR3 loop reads CASSLAPGFQGNTIYF. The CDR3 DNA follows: TGTGCCAGCAGTTTAGCCCCAGGGTTTCAAGGAAACACCATATATTTT.

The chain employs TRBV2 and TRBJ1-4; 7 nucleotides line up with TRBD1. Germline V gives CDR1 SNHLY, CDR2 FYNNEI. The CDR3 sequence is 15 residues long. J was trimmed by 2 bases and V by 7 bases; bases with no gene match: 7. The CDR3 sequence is CASTPQGNTNEKLFF. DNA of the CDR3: TGTGCCAGCACCCCACAGGGGAATACTAATGAAAAACTGTTTTTT.

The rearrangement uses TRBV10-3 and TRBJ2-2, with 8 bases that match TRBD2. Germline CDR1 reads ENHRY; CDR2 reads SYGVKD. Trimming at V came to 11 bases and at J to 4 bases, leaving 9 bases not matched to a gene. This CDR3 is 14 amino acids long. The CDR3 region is CAAQAGASTGELFF. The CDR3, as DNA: TGTGCCGCCCAAGCGGGGGCCTCCACCGGGGAGCTGTTTTTT.